The rows below give T cell receptor beta chains drawn from one sample of a study of monozygotic twins with inflammatory bowel disease. TCRdb re-called the 5' RACE reads and catalogs CDR3 proteins one per entry, DNA excluded. The repertoire shows fewer than 110,000 distinct CDR3 sequences; the top ten hold more than 1.5%. Sequencing was carried out using blood. The source is a human donor with ulcerative colitis or Crohn's disease, or a healthy co-twin of an affected twin (not recorded which). Both conserved end residues are part of each CDR3.

v_call: TRBV5-6; j_call: TRBJ1-6; cdr3_aa: CASSPTGTKNSPLHF
v_call: TRBV12-3/TRBV12-4; j_call: TRBJ2-7; cdr3_aa: CASSESTSGPYEQYF
v_call: TRBV20-1; j_call: TRBJ2-1; cdr3_aa: CSARSTGKHEQFF
v_call: TRBV5-1; j_call: TRBJ2-1; cdr3_aa: CASSLAPGTSRNEQFF
v_call: TRBV10-3; j_call: TRBJ2-3; cdr3_aa: CAIRSASGASTDTQYF
v_call: TRBV15; j_call: TRBJ1-4; cdr3_aa: CATSRAPRDRLFF
v_call: TRBV20-1; j_call: TRBJ2-2; cdr3_aa: CSANSLAGGTGELFF
v_call: TRBV4-3; j_call: TRBJ2-7; cdr3_aa: CTSSQGTSGSEYVSSYEQYF
v_call: TRBV18; j_call: TRBJ1-5; cdr3_aa: CASSLTGRKPQHF
v_call: TRBV12-3/TRBV12-4; j_call: TRBJ2-2; cdr3_aa: CASSLIRGLETGELFF
v_call: TRBV28; j_call: TRBJ2-5; cdr3_aa: CASSLRLSTEVTQYF
v_call: TRBV7-2; j_call: TRBJ2-1; cdr3_aa: CASSSRDRGPFF
v_call: TRBV7-9; j_call: TRBJ2-2; cdr3_aa: CASSLVSGFKRELFF
v_call: TRBV12-3/TRBV12-4; j_call: TRBJ2-5; cdr3_aa: CASSLYGLETQYF
v_call: TRBV9; j_call: TRBJ2-1; cdr3_aa: CASSVTSGPDNEQFF
v_call: TRBV27; j_call: TRBJ2-1; cdr3_aa: CASGLGQGANNEQFF
v_call: TRBV15; j_call: TRBJ2-1; cdr3_aa: CATSRDPGQGSYEQFF
v_call: TRBV3-1; j_call: TRBJ2-3; cdr3_aa: CASSQGLTDTQYF
v_call: TRBV6-5; j_call: TRBJ1-2; cdr3_aa: CASSYSSLPGGYTF
v_call: TRBV12-3/TRBV12-4; j_call: TRBJ2-3; cdr3_aa: CASSLEGLAKSHTQYF